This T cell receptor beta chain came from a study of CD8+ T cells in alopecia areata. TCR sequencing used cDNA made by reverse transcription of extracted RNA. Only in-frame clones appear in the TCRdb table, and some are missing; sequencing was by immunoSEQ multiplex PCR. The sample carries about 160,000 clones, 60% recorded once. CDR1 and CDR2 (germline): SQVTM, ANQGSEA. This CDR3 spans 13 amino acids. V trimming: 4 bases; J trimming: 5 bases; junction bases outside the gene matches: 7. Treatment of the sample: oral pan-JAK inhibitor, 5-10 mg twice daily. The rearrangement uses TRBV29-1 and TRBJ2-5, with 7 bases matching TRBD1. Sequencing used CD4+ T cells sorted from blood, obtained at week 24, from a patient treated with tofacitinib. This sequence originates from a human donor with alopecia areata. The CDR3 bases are TGCAGCGTTGTACAGGGGTTCTCGGAGACCCAGTACTTC. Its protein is CSVVQGFSETQYF.